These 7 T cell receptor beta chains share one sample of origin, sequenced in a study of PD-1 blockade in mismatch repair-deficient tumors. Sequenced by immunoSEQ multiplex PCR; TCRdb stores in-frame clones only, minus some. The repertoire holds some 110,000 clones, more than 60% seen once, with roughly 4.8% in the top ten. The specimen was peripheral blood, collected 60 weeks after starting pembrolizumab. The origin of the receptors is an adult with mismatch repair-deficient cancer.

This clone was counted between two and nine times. The CDR3 loop is CASSRDPDQPQHF. CDR3 nucleotide sequence: TGCGCCAGCAGCCGGGACCCTGATCAGCCCCAGCATTTT. The genes are TRBV5-1 and TRBJ1-5, with D perhaps matching TRBD1 (5 bases). Germline CDR1 and CDR2: SGHRS and YFSETQ. This CDR3 has 13 residues. V lost 4 bases to trimming and J lost 5 bases, with 10 bases between them.

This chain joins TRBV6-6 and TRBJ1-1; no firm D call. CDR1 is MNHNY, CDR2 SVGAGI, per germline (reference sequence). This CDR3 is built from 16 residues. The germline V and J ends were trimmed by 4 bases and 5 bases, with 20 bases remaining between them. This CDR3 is CASSFRVRVSSTEAFF. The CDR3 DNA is TGTGCCAGCAGTTTCCGTGTTCGGGTGTCGTCAACTGAAGCTTTCTTT.

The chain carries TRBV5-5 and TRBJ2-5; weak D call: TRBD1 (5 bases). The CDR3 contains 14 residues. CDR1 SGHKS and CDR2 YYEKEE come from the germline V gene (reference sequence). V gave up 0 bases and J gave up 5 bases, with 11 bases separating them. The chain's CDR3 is CASSLGWGAETQYF. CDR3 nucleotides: TGTGCCAGCAGCTTGGGGTGGGGCGCGGAGACCCAGTACTTC.

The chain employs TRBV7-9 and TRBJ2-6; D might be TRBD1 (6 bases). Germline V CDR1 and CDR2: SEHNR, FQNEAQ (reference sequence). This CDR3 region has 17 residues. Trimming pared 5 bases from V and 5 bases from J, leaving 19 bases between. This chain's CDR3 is CASSNTGNDFWANVLTF. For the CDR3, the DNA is TGTGCCAGCAGCAATACAGGGAATGACTTCTGGGCCAACGTCCTGACTTTC.

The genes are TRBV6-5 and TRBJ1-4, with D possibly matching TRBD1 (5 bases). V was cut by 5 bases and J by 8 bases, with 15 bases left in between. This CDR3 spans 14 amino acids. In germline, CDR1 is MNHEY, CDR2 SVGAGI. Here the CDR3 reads CASSRDPRGEKLFF. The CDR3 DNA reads TGTGCCAGCAGTCGGGACCCGAGGGGCGAAAAACTGTTTTTT.

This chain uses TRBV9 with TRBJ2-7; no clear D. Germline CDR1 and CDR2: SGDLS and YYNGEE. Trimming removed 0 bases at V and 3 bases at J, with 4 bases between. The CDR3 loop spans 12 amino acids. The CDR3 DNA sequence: TGTGCCAGCAGCGTAGAGGGCTACGAGCAGTACTTC. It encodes CASSVEGYEQYF.

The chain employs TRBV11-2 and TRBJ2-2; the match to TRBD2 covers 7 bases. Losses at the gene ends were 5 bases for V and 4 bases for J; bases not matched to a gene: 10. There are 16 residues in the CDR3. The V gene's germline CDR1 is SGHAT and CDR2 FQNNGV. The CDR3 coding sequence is TGTGCCAGCAGCCATAGCGAGCGGGGAGCCACCGGGGAGCTGTTTTTT. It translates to CASSHSERGATGELFF.